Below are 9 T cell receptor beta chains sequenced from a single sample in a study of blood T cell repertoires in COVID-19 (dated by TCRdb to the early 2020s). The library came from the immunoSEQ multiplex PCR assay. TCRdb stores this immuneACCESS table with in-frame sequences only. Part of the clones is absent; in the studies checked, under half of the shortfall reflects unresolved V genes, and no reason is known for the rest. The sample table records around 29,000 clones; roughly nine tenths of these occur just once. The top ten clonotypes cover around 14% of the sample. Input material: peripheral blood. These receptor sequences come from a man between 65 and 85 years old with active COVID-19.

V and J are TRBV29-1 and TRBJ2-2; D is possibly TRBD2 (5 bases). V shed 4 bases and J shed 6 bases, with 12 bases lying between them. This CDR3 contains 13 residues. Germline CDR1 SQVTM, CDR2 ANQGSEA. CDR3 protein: CSVGRGRAGELFF. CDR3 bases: TGCAGCGTTGGAAGAGGGCGCGCCGGGGAGCTGTTTTTT.

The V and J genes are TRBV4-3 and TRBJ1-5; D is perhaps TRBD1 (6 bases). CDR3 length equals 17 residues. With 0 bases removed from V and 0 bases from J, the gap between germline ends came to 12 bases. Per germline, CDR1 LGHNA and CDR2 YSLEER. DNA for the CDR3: TGCGCCAGCAGCCAAGATCCTCAGGGGTATAGCAATCAGCCCCAGCATTTT. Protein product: CASSQDPQGYSNQPQHF.

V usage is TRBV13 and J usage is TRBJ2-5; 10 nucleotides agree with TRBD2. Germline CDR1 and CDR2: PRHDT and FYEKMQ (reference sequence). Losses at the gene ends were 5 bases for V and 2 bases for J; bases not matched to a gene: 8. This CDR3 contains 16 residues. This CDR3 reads CASSEGTSVFQETQYF. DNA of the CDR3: TGTGCCAGCAGCGAAGGGACTAGCGTGTTTCAAGAGACCCAGTACTTC.

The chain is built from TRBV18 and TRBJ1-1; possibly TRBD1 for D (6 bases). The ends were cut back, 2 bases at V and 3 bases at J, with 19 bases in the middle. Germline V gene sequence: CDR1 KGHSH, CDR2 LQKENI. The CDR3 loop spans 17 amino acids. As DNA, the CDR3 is TGTGCCAGCTCACCAAGGGCGGGGGGGGCCTCGGACACTGAAGCTTTCTTT. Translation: CASSPRAGGASDTEAFF.

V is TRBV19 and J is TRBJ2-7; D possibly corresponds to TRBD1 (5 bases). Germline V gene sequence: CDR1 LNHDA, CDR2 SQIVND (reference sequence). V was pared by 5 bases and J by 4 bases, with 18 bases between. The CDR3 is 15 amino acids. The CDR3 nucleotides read TGTGCCAGTAGTCCCCGAAGGGGCGTGGGATACGAGCAGTACTTC. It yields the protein CASSPRRGVGYEQYF.

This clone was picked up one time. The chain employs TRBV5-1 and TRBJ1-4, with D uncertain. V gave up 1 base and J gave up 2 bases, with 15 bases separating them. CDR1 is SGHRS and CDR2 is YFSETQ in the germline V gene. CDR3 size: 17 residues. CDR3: CASSLRVPLGTNEKLFF. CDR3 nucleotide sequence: TGCGCCAGCAGCTTGCGGGTTCCCCTCGGGACTAATGAAAAACTGTTTTTT.

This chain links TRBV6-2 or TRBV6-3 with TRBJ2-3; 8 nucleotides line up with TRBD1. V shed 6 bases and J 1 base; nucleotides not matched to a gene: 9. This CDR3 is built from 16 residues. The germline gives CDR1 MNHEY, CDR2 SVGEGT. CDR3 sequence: CASSPGTGSRTDTQYF. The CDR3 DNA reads TGTGCCAGCAGCCCTGGGACAGGATCACGCACAGATACGCAGTATTTT.

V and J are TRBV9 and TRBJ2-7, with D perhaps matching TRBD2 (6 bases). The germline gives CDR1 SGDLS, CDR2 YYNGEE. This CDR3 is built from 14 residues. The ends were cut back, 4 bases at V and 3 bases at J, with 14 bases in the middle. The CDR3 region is CASSSDPGGYEQYF. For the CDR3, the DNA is TGTGCCAGCAGCTCCGACCCCGGGGGCTACGAGCAGTACTTC.

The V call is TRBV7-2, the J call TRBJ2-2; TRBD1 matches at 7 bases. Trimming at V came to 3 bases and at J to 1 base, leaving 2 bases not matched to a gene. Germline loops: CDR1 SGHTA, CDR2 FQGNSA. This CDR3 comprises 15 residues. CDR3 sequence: CASSFNRGNTGELFF. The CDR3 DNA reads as TGTGCCAGCAGCTTTAACAGGGGGAACACCGGGGAGCTGTTTTTT.